The 9 T cell receptor beta chains given below trace back to one sample, sequenced in a study of Ad26.COV2.S vaccination and SARS-CoV-2 variants. Treatment here: around 19 received Ad26.COV2.S at low or high dose, single or two shots; about five received placebo; per-sample allocation not given. Samples were taken on day 63 after the first vaccine or placebo injection. Only in-frame clones appear in the TCRdb table, and some are missing; sequencing was by immunoSEQ multiplex PCR. The top ten clones hold about 7.4% of a sample with approximately 400,000 clones, roughly four fifths of them seen once. The sequenced sample was peripheral blood, obtained in a trial of Ad26.COV2.S vaccine versus placebo. These receptors were obtained from a person between 18 and 65 years old who received the Ad26.COV2.S COVID-19 vaccine or a placebo.

J is TRBJ2-7 and V is TRBV10-3, with 7 nucleotides matching TRBD1. The CDR3 is made up of 15 amino acids. Germline CDR1 is ENHRY and CDR2 is SYGVKD. Germline trimming cut 8 bases from V and 0 bases from J; bases unmatched to any gene: 10. CDR3: CAIGTADTSSYEQYF. In DNA form, the CDR3 reads TGTGCCATCGGGACAGCGGATACGAGCTCCTACGAGCAGTACTTC.

J is TRBJ2-7 and V is TRBV2; the D gene is possibly TRBD2 (6 bases). V was shortened by 7 bases and J by 0 bases, with 13 bases between the two germline ends. Germline lookup yields CDR1 SNHLY and CDR2 FYNNEI. This CDR3 comprises 14 residues. CDR3 in DNA: TGTGCCAGCATCGGGACTTTTCTCTCCTACGAGCAGTACTTC. Its translation: CASIGTFLSYEQYF. Combining the CDR3 with reference TRBV2 and TRBJ2-7 gives the whole variable domain EPEVTQTPSHQVTQMGQEVILRCVPISNHLYFYWYRQILGQKVEFLVSFYNNEISEKSEIFDDQFSVERPDGSNFTLKIRSTKLEDSAMYFCASIGTFLSYEQYFGPGTRLTVT.

The table lists this clone with a few counts. The genes are TRBV9 and TRBJ2-1, with TRBD2 matching 9 bases. J gave up 6 bases and V 4 bases, and 11 bases lay outside the gene matches. This CDR3 contains 16 residues. Germline V CDR1 and CDR2: SGDLS, YYNGEE. The CDR3 spells CASSPLGAGGGNEQFF. CDR3 DNA: TGTGCCAGCAGCCCTCTAGGAGCGGGAGGCGGCAATGAGCAGTTCTTC.

The CDR3 region is CASSQVLAGVWVDEQFF. The CDR3 DNA reads as TGCGCCAGCAGCCAAGTGCTAGCGGGAGTTTGGGTGGATGAGCAGTTCTTC. The J gene is TRBJ2-1, the V gene TRBV4-1; TRBD2 aligns across 10 bases. The CDR3 is 17 amino acids. Germline V gene lookup returns CDR1 MGHRA and CDR2 YSYEKL. V dropped 1 base and J dropped 8; count of bases not matched to a gene: 11.

The rearrangement links TRBV7-2 to TRBJ1-5, with D maybe TRBD1 (6 bases). Germline lookup yields CDR1 SGHTA and CDR2 FQGNSA. CDR3 length: 15 amino acids. V was shortened by 4 bases and J by 4 bases, with 14 bases between the two germline ends. In nucleotides, the CDR3 is TGTGCCAGCAGCTCAAGGGGGGGGGATAATCAGCCCCAGCATTTT. Protein: CASSSRGGDNQPQHF.

The V gene is TRBV3-1 (or the pseudogene TRBV3-2), the J gene TRBJ2-1; no clear D gene. Germline lookup yields CDR1 LGHDT and CDR2 YNNKEL (reference sequence). V was pared by 2 bases and J by 6 bases, with 8 bases between. The CDR3 consists of 13 residues. The CDR3 DNA sequence: TGTGCCAGCAGCCAAAAGGAGAGCAATGAGCAGTTCTTC. It specifies CASSQKESNEQFF.

CDR3 sequence reads: CASSLVRENTEAFF. CDR3 bases: TGTGCCAGCAGCTTAGTACGGGAAAACACTGAAGCTTTCTTT. This rearrangement joins TRBV7-9 to TRBJ1-1; D gene uncertain. With 1 base removed from V and 2 bases from J, the gap between germline ends came to 8 bases. The germline V gene has CDR1 SEHNR and CDR2 FQNEAQ (reference sequence). This CDR3 comprises 14 residues. The entire variable domain, with the rest obtained from reference TRBV7-9 and TRBJ1-1, is as follows: DTGVSQNPRHKITKRGQNVTFRCDPISEHNRLYWYRQTLGQGPEFLTYFQNEAQLEKSRLLSDRFSAERPKGSFSTLEIQRTEQGDSAMYLCASSLVRENTEAFFGQGTRLTVV.

The chain carries TRBV30 and TRBJ2-1; D not resolved. There are 11 residues in the CDR3. Trimming removed 0 bases from V and 15 bases from J, with 12 bases in between. The germline V gene has CDR1 GTSNPN and CDR2 SVGIG (reference sequence). CDR3 sequence (DNA): TGTGCCTGGAGTGTAAGGCGCAGCCCGTTCTTC. Translating it yields CAWSVRRSPFF.

V usage is TRBV19 and J usage is TRBJ1-1; 7 positions agree with TRBD1. The germline CDR1 and CDR2 sequences are LNHDA and SQIVND (reference sequence). V was pared by 4 bases and J by 10 bases, with 9 bases of the junction left unmatched. The CDR3 is made up of 13 amino acids. CDR3: CASSTLTGQRAFF. As DNA, the CDR3 is TGTGCCAGTAGTACTCTGACAGGGCAGAGAGCTTTCTTT.